This TCR beta chain was profiled in a study of T cell repertoires in cytomegalovirus infection. One entry per CDR3 protein, called by TCRdb with MiXCR from the reads. This table holds tens of thousands of distinct CDR3 sequences, roughly 22% found once. Trimming shortened V by 7 bases and J by 9 bases, and 10 bases separated the two germline ends. CDR1 and CDR2 (germline): MNHEY, SVGAGI. CDR3 length: 11 amino acids. Comments on this clonotype: As yet, its antigen is unknown.

This chain connects TRBV6-5 to TRBJ2-1; D is uncertain. The receptor comes from a human donor in good health (CMV status not recorded). Some clones in this sample may be carry-over from other donors' samples. The sequenced sample was CD8+ T cells from cultured PBMCs, obtained from culture after CMV antigen stimulation. For the CDR3, the DNA is TGTGCCAGCACCTCTGGACCTGAGCAGTTCTTC. It specifies CASTSGPEQFF.